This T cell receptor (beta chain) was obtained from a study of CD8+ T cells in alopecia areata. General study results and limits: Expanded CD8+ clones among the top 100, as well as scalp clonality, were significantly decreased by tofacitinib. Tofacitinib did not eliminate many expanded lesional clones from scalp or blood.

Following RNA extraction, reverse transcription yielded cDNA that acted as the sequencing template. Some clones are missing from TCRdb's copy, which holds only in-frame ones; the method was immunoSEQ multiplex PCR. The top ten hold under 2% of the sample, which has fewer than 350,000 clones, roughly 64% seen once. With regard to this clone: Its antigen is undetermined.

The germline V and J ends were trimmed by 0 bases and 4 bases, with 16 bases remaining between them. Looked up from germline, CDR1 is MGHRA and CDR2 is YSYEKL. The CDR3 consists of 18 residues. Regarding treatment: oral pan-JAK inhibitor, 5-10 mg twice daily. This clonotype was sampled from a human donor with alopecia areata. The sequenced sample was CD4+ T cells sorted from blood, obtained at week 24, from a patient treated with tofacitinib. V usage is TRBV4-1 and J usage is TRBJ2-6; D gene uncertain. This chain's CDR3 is CASSQDLGRQQGANVLTF. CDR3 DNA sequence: TGCGCCAGCAGCCAAGATTTAGGACGGCAGCAGGGGGCCAACGTCCTGACTTTC.